This is a list of T cell receptor beta chains from one sample in a study of blood T cell repertoires in COVID-19. TCRdb's copy holds only in-frame clones and misses some; the assay was immunoSEQ multiplex PCR. The sample holds about 100,000 clones, around nine tenths seen once. The source material was peripheral blood. The receptors shown here come from a human donor in a cohort sampled during active COVID-19. Each CDR3 is given with its conserved first and last residue. Each record gives: D gene, clone size, V gene, J gene, CDR3 protein, CDR3 DNA. The D gene is left open where the match is weak. Size is stated for part of the rows, as once, few or many counts, or as a class when the clone is expanded.

.	.	TRBV5-1	TRBJ2-7	CASSLVTGIPYEQYF	TGCGCCAGCAGCTTGGTTACAGGGATACCCTACGAGCAGTACTTC
.	.	TRBV27	TRBJ2-7	CASSSDSSYEQYF	TGTGCCAGCAGTTCAGACAGCTCCTACGAGCAGTACTTC
TRBD1	.	TRBV19	TRBJ1-4	CASSISTGINEKLFF	TGTGCCAGTAGTATATCGACAGGGATTAATGAAAAACTGTTTTTT
.	.	TRBV19	TRBJ2-7	CASSIFDTGEQYF	TGTGCCAGTAGTATCTTTGACACCGGTGAGCAGTACTTC
.	.	TRBV7-2	TRBJ2-4	CASSTGLPQINIQYF	TGTGCCAGCAGTACCGGACTCCCTCAAATAAACATTCAGTACTTC
.	.	TRBV9	TRBJ2-1	CASSASTGLAYNEQFF	TGTGCCAGCAGCGCGTCAACCGGGCTAGCATACAATGAGCAGTTCTTC
TRBD2	.	TRBV28	TRBJ2-7	CASSLSPGLAAQYEQYF	TGTGCCAGCAGTTTATCTCCGGGACTAGCGGCCCAATACGAGCAGTACTTC
.	.	TRBV4-1	TRBJ1-3	CASSRLQEPYSGNTIYF	TGCGCCAGCAGCCGATTACAGGAACCCTACTCTGGAAACACCATATATTTT
TRBD1	.	TRBV2	TRBJ1-6	CASRTGQGNSPLHF	TGTGCCAGCAGGACGGGACAGGGGAATTCACCCCTCCACTTT
TRBD2	.	TRBV7-2	TRBJ2-1	CASSSQGTSGIEQFF	TGTGCCAGCAGCTCGCAGGGGACTAGCGGGATTGAGCAGTTCTTC
TRBD1	.	TRBV19	TRBJ1-4	CASRRRSPGTGAATNEKLFF	TGTGCCAGTAGGCGTCGATCCCCCGGGACAGGAGCTGCAACTAATGAAAAACTGTTTTTT
TRBD1	.	TRBV4-3	TRBJ1-3	CASSLRTGSFSGNTIYF	TGCGCCAGCAGCCTGAGGACAGGTTCGTTCTCTGGAAACACCATATATTTT
.	.	TRBV7-9	TRBJ2-7	CASSPPRVNYEQYF	TGTGCCAGCAGCCCCCCCCGGGTCAACTACGAGCAGTACTTC
TRBD2	.	TRBV3-1/TRBV3-2	TRBJ2-3	CASSPTSGRVGFTDTQYF	TGTGCCAGCAGCCCGACTAGCGGGAGGGTAGGGTTCACAGATACGCAGTATTTT
.	.	TRBV19	TRBJ1-6	CASSRPGDSPLHF	TGTGCCAGTAGTAGACCAGGGGATTCACCCCTCCACTTT
TRBD1	.	TRBV7-8	TRBJ2-5	CASSLMGQGGETQYF	TGTGCCAGCAGCTTAATGGGACAGGGGGGGGAGACCCAGTACTTC
.	few	TRBV5-1	TRBJ1-2	CASSLTGSGYTF	TGCGCCAGCAGCTTGACGGGATCTGGCTACACCTTC
.	.	TRBV5-1	TRBJ2-6	CASSLIGLISGANVLTF	TGCGCCAGCAGCTTAATAGGACTGATCTCTGGGGCCAACGTCCTGACTTTC
TRBD2	.	TRBV2	TRBJ2-7	CASRALAGVYEQYF	TGTGCCAGCAGGGCCCTAGCGGGAGTCTACGAGCAGTACTTC
.	.	TRBV11-3	TRBJ2-2	CASSYRSGNTGELFF	TGTGCCAGCAGCTACCGGAGCGGGAACACCGGGGAGCTGTTTTTT
.	.	TRBV6-1	TRBJ2-7	CASSETVSYEQYF	TGTGCCAGCAGTGAAACGGTCTCCTACGAGCAGTACTTC
TRBD2	.	TRBV14	TRBJ2-4	CASSPPPAGLAMYF	TGTGCCAGCAGCCCTCCCCCCGCGGGACTAGCTATGTACTTC
.	.	TRBV27	TRBJ1-6	CASSPTSQLYNSPLHF	TGTGCCAGCAGTCCTACAAGCCAACTATATAATTCACCCCTCCACTTT
TRBD2	.	TRBV2	TRBJ2-3	CASSKTSGHLYF	TGTGCCAGCAGTAAGACTAGCGGGCACTTGTATTTT
.	once	TRBV28	TRBJ1-1	CASRSGSNTEAFF	TGTGCCAGCAGATCGGGGTCGAACACTGAAGCTTTCTTT
TRBD1	.	TRBV13	TRBJ2-2	CASSLGVFGQGAGNTGELFF	TGTGCCAGCAGCTTAGGCGTCTTCGGACAGGGGGCGGGGAACACCGGGGAGCTGTTTTTT
TRBD1	.	TRBV25-1	TRBJ1-2	CASSEYLRTGGYTF	TGTGCCAGCAGTGAATATCTTCGGACAGGTGGTTACACCTTC
.	.	TRBV7-2	TRBJ2-7	CASSDRRQSSSYEQYF	TGTGCCAGCAGCGATCGTAGGCAGTCTAGCTCCTACGAGCAGTACTTC
.	.	TRBV5-8	TRBJ2-2	CASSFRGYTGELFF	TGTGCCAGCAGCTTCCGGGGATACACCGGGGAGCTGTTTTTT
TRBD1	.	TRBV7-6	TRBJ1-5	CASSRTGGPDQPQHF	TGTGCCAGCAGCCGCACAGGGGGCCCCGATCAGCCCCAGCATTTT
.	.	TRBV28	TRBJ2-7	CASTTGGMGYEQYF	TGTGCCAGCACCACCGGGGGAATGGGCTACGAGCAGTACTTC
TRBD1	.	TRBV5-1	TRBJ2-2	CASSLAPTGTGFTGELFF	TGCGCCAGCAGCTTGGCGCCAACCGGGACAGGGTTTACCGGGGAGCTGTTTTTT
TRBD2	.	TRBV27	TRBJ2-1	CASSRTPGLAGMGYNEQFF	TGTGCCAGCAGTCGAACTCCGGGACTAGCGGGAATGGGGTACAATGAGCAGTTCTTC
TRBD2	.	TRBV4-2	TRBJ2-7	CASSVSDRGRDEQYF	TGTGCCAGCAGCGTCTCTGATCGGGGGAGGGACGAGCAGTACTTC
.	.	TRBV6-6	TRBJ2-3	CASSYLRDSRTDTQYF	TGTGCCAGCAGTTACTTGCGGGATTCCCGCACAGATACGCAGTATTTT
.	.	TRBV5-1	TRBJ2-2	CASSLDAFGELFF	TGCGCCAGCAGCTTGGATGCGTTCGGGGAGCTGTTTTTT
TRBD1	.	TRBV19	TRBJ1-3	CASVKTGTGNTIYF	TGTGCCAGTGTGAAGACAGGGACTGGAAACACCATATATTTT
.	.	TRBV18	TRBJ1-3	CASSRDRGAGNTIYF	TGTGCCAGCTCACGTGACAGAGGTGCTGGAAACACCATATATTTT
.	.	TRBV4-2	TRBJ1-2	CASSTGGGFWKVGYTF	TGTGCCAGCAGCACGGGGGGAGGTTTTTGGAAGGTTGGCTACACCTTC
.	.	TRBV11-2	TRBJ2-7	CASRLGGYEQYF	TGTGCCAGCAGACTCGGGGGCTACGAGCAGTACTTC
.	few	TRBV6-5	TRBJ2-5	CASSHPGVKTQYF	TGTGCCAGCAGCCACCCCGGGGTAAAGACCCAGTACTTC
TRBD1	.	TRBV19	TRBJ2-6	CASGTGGSGANVLTF	TGTGCCTCCGGGACAGGGGGCTCTGGGGCCAACGTCCTGACTTTC
.	.	TRBV28	TRBJ1-5	CASSSPGRFEQPQHF	TGTGCCAGCAGTTCCCCCGGCAGGTTTGAACAGCCCCAGCATTTT
TRBD2	.	TRBV11-3	TRBJ2-2	CASSATGGGTGELFF	TGTGCCAGCAGCGCCACGGGGGGAGGTACCGGGGAGCTGTTTTTT
TRBD1	.	TRBV6-2/TRBV6-3	TRBJ1-5	CASSNGQGSNQPQHF	TGTGCCAGCAGTAACGGACAGGGGAGCAATCAGCCCCAGCATTTT
TRBD1	.	TRBV4-1	TRBJ2-1	CASSNQQGMSYNEQFF	TGCGCCAGCAGCAATCAACAGGGGATGTCCTACAATGAGCAGTTCTTC
TRBD1	.	TRBV30	TRBJ1-5	CAYQGGGNQPQHF	TGTGCCTATCAGGGGGGAGGTAATCAGCCCCAGCATTTT
TRBD2	.	TRBV18	TRBJ2-3	CASSRVGGSTDTQYF	TGTGCCAGCTCAAGAGTGGGAGGGAGCACAGATACGCAGTATTTT
.	.	TRBV11-2	TRBJ2-1	CASSLGLVAAEQFF	TGTGCCAGCAGCTTAGGACTAGTTGCCGCTGAGCAGTTCTTC
TRBD1	few	TRBV9	TRBJ1-6	CASSERDRGTSPLHF	TGTGCCAGCAGCGAACGGGACAGGGGTACCTCACCCCTCCACTTT
.	.	TRBV12-2	TRBJ2-7	CASRNIGLAGSWTYEQYF	TGTGCAAGTCGCAACATCGGACTAGCGGGAAGTTGGACCTACGAGCAGTACTTC
TRBD2	.	TRBV19	TRBJ2-2	CASTREAGGELFF	TGTGCCAGTACCCGGGAGGCGGGCGGGGAGCTGTTTTTT
TRBD1	.	TRBV5-4	TRBJ1-4	CASSPRQGRTNEKLFF	TGTGCCAGCAGCCCCAGACAGGGGCGGACTAATGAAAAACTGTTTTTT
.	.	TRBV11-3	TRBJ2-7	CASSPNQGREQYF	TGTGCCAGCAGCCCTAATCAGGGGCGAGAGCAGTACTTC
.	.	TRBV28	TRBJ2-4	CASSPPLGAVNIQYF	TGTGCCAGCAGTCCCCCACTTGGGGCGGTAAACATTCAGTACTTC